This TCR beta chain was identified in a study of T cell repertoires in cytomegalovirus infection. About the research overall: An indication of both CMV infection and matching HLA type came from public TCR beta signatures.

For this clonotype: Its antigen is still unknown. One end of the junction does not line up with germline, which may come from a read error.

One entry per CDR3 protein, called by TCRdb with MiXCR from the reads. The sample lists about 830,000 distinct CDR3 sequences, over 25% occurring once. Study results and limitations: In two of eight donors, the top clonotype was HLA-C-restricted CMV-specific.

The sequence came from a human donor in good health (CMV status not recorded). Some clones in this sample may be carry-over from other donors' samples. The material sequenced was cultured CD8+ T cells from PBMCs, taken from culture after CMV antigen stimulation.

The CDR3 coding sequence is TGTGCCAACAGTCCTGTCCTAATCCGGGAGACCTTTAACTATGGCTACACCTTC. Its translation: CANSPVLIRETFNYGYTF. The chain uses TRBV28 and TRBJ1-2; D gene ambiguous. The CDR3 totals 18 residues. CDR1 and CDR2 (germline): MDHEN, SYDVKM.